One sample yielded the 27 T cell receptor beta chains listed below, sequenced in a study of blood T cell repertoires in COVID-19. TCRdb keeps only in-frame clones here, not all; method: immunoSEQ multiplex PCR. The profile shows about 180,000 clones, 86% of them singletons. What was sequenced was PBMCs or T cells enriched from blood (not recorded which). The receptors shown here come from a woman in her 30s who had recovered from COVID-19.

This clone was counted a single time. The rearrangement links TRBV7-6 to TRBJ1-1; unclear D gene. Germline V gives CDR1 SGHVS, CDR2 FNYEAQ. Trimming took off 2 bases at V and 0 bases at J, with 10 bases between the two ends. The CDR3 spans 15 residues. CDR3 sequence: CASSLISGVNTEAFF. The DNA of the CDR3 is TGTGCCAGCAGCTTAATCTCCGGAGTGAACACTGAAGCTTTCTTT.

The rearrangement uses TRBV20-1 and TRBJ2-3; 9 nucleotides match TRBD2. The CDR3 is 15 amino acids. The V gene end was trimmed by 3 bases and the J gene end by 4 bases; junction bases not matched to a gene: 8. Germline values: CDR1 DFQATT, CDR2 SNEGSKA (reference sequence). The CDR3 spells CSASFLAGMADTQYF. The CDR3 DNA reads as TGCAGTGCTAGTTTTCTAGCGGGAATGGCAGATACGCAGTATTTT.

V and J are TRBV11-3 and TRBJ2-3, with 8 bases identical to TRBD2. The germline V gene has CDR1 SGHNT and CDR2 YENEEA. The J segment lost 1 base and the V segment lost 0 bases, leaving 6 bases of the junction unmatched. CDR3 length: 17 amino acids. In DNA form, the CDR3 reads TGTGCCAGCAGCTTAGATCTTGGGACTAGGGGCACAGATACGCAGTATTTT. This sequence encodes CASSLDLGTRGTDTQYF.

Here the CDR3 reads CASSQLLAARLVQETQYF. The CDR3 DNA is TGCGCCAGCAGCCAACTCCTAGCGGCGAGACTAGTCCAAGAGACCCAGTACTTC. The V call is TRBV4-1, the J call TRBJ2-5; TRBD2 matches at 7 bases. The trim removed 2 bases at V and 1 base at J, leaving 13 bases unmatched. This CDR3 has 18 amino acids. Germline lookup yields CDR1 MGHRA and CDR2 YSYEKL.

The J gene is TRBJ1-6, the V gene TRBV7-9; TRBD1 matches 7 bases. Looked up from germline, CDR1 is SEHNR and CDR2 is FQNEAQ (reference sequence). This CDR3 has 15 residues. Trimming removed 2 bases from V and 11 bases from J; junction bases left unmatched: 9. The CDR3 is CASSLNVVRGTPLHF. The CDR3 DNA is TGTGCCAGCAGCTTAAACGTGGTCAGGGGGACACCCCTCCACTTT.

J is TRBJ2-1 and V is TRBV3-1 (or the pseudogene TRBV3-2), with 9 bases aligning to TRBD1. This CDR3 contains 15 residues. V dropped 5 bases and J dropped 2; count of bases not matched to a gene: 4. Germline V CDR1 and CDR2: LGHDT, YNNKEL (reference sequence). CDR3 coding DNA: TGTGCCAGCAGCGACAGGGGGGCGGCCTACAATGAGCAGTTCTTC. It translates to CASSDRGAAYNEQFF.

The chain is built from TRBV4-1 and TRBJ2-2; TRBD1 is a possible D gene (5 bases). The germline gives CDR1 MGHRA, CDR2 YSYEKL. The CDR3 is made up of 17 amino acids. Trimming removed 1 base from V and 1 base from J, with 13 bases in between. CDR3 loop: CASSQVAGWENTGELFF. Here the CDR3 DNA reads TGCGCCAGCAGCCAAGTAGCAGGGTGGGAGAACACCGGGGAGCTGTTTTTT.

J is TRBJ2-7 and V is TRBV14; 7 nucleotides align to TRBD1. There are 14 residues in the CDR3. V lost 2 bases, J lost 1 base, and 2 bases stayed unmatched. CDR1 is SGHDN and CDR2 is FVKESK in the germline V gene. The CDR3 DNA sequence: TGTGCCAGCAGCCAAAGACAGGGATCCTACGAGCAGTACTTC. Residues: CASSQRQGSYEQYF.

This clone was seen only a few times. The rearrangement uses TRBV7-2 and TRBJ2-5, with D perhaps TRBD2 (6 bases). Per germline, CDR1 SGHTA and CDR2 FQGNSA. V lost 2 bases to trimming and J lost 7 bases, with 14 bases between them. The CDR3 contains 14 residues. The CDR3 spells CASSLQGMGGTQYF. The CDR3 DNA follows: TGTGCCAGCAGCTTACAGGGAATGGGAGGGACCCAGTACTTC.

The CDR3 DNA reads TGCGCCAGCAGCCAAGGCAGGGCGGCCACTGAAGCTTTCTTT. Its protein product is CASSQGRAATEAFF. The rearrangement joins TRBV4-1 to TRBJ1-1, with D perhaps matching TRBD1 (5 bases). The germline CDR1 and CDR2 sequences are MGHRA and YSYEKL. The CDR3 has 14 residues. V was trimmed by 1 base and J by 4 bases, leaving 10 bases between them.

This clone was detected once. The chain couples TRBV5-1 to TRBJ1-3, with 7 bases that match TRBD1. Losses at the gene ends were 4 bases for V and 0 bases for J; bases not matched to a gene: 10. CDR1 SGHRS and CDR2 YFSETQ come from the germline V gene. This CDR3 has 17 amino acids. The CDR3 protein is CASSRSTGPDSGNTIYF. The DNA for the CDR3 is TGCGCCAGCAGCCGGTCGACAGGGCCGGACTCTGGAAACACCATATATTTT.

V gene TRBV19 combines with J gene TRBJ2-1, with 12 positions matching TRBD2. Trimming cost V 0 bases and J 7 bases; bases outside gene matches: 4. This CDR3 has 16 residues. Germline V gives CDR1 LNHDA, CDR2 SQIVND (reference sequence). The CDR3 coding sequence is TGTGCCAGTAGTATAGACCTAGCGGGAGGGCCTAATGAGCAGTTCTTC. It translates to CASSIDLAGGPNEQFF.

The rearrangement uses TRBV24-1 and TRBJ2-5, with 7 positions matching TRBD2. Germline V CDR1 and CDR2: KGHDR, SFDVKD. Germline trimming cut 3 bases from V and 1 base from J; bases unmatched to any gene: 10. The length of the CDR3 is 17 residues. CDR3 in amino acids: CATSDDPGLHSQETQYF. The CDR3 DNA reads as TGTGCCACCAGTGATGACCCGGGACTACATAGCCAAGAGACCCAGTACTTC.

The chain has TRBV5-1 and TRBJ2-7; tentative D call: TRBD2 (6 bases). Per the germline V gene, CDR1 is SGHRS and CDR2 is YFSETQ. Trimming shortened V by 4 bases and J by 2 bases, and 19 bases separated the two germline ends. The CDR3 has 16 residues. CDR3 sequence (DNA): TGCGCCAGCAGCCTGGGGAGTCTAGCGTACCCCTACGAGCAGTACTTC. Amino acid sequence: CASSLGSLAYPYEQYF.

This chain connects TRBV29-1 to TRBJ1-1; 9 nucleotides align to TRBD1. Germline V gene data show CDR1 as SQVTM and CDR2 as ANQGSEA. After removal of 5 bases from V and 8 bases from J, the junction contained 12 bases not matched to a gene. The CDR3 is made up of 14 amino acids. The CDR3 DNA sequence: TGCAGCGTTCAACCCCGGGACAGGGTATCCGAAGCTTTCTTT. It codes for CSVQPRDRVSEAFF.

The chain links TRBV29-1 to TRBJ2-1; D might be TRBD2 (5 bases). Trimming cost V 6 bases and J 2 bases, with 17 bases left between them. The CDR3 loop spans 15 amino acids. Germline V gene sequence: CDR1 SQVTM, CDR2 ANQGSEA. The CDR3 reads CSVEVYLRPYNEQFF. DNA of the CDR3: TGCAGCGTGGAGGTTTATCTACGGCCCTACAATGAGCAGTTCTTC.

The chain joins TRBV28 to TRBJ2-7; D is possibly TRBD2 (6 bases). Trimming left V 6 bases short and J 7 bases short, with 25 bases between. Germline V lookup: CDR1 MDHEN, CDR2 SYDVKM. This CDR3 is built from 16 residues. Written as DNA, the CDR3 is TGTGCCAGCAGGCCCGTCCCCTGGGATACCGCGGGAGAGCAGTACTTC. Amino acid sequence: CASRPVPWDTAGEQYF.

The chain links TRBV5-1 to TRBJ2-7; 9 nucleotides line up with TRBD1. Germline V gene lookup returns CDR1 SGHRS and CDR2 YFSETQ. With V trimmed by 0 bases and J by 7 bases, 5 bases remained unmatched. This CDR3 spans 14 amino acids. The CDR3 DNA follows: TGCGCCAGCAGCTTGGCACAGGGGGCGCGAGAGCAGTACTTC. Translating gives CASSLAQGAREQYF.

The chain carries TRBV28 and TRBJ2-7; TRBD1 might be the D (5 bases). Germline CDR1 reads MDHEN; CDR2 reads SYDVKM. Trimming stripped 4 bases from V and 3 bases from J, with 22 bases between. This CDR3 has 17 amino acids. The CDR3 sequence is CASSSSSAGAHFYEQYF. Written as DNA, the CDR3 is TGTGCCAGCAGTTCCAGTTCGGCTGGGGCGCACTTCTACGAGCAGTACTTC.

The chain employs TRBV28 and TRBJ2-7; TRBD2 might be the D (5 bases). In germline, CDR1 is MDHEN, CDR2 SYDVKM. Trimming took off 5 bases at V and 5 bases at J, with 10 bases between the two ends. The CDR3 contains 12 residues. CDR3 amino acids: CASSVLGDEQYF. Written as DNA, the CDR3 is TGTGCCAGCAGTGTCCTCGGGGACGAGCAGTACTTC.

The J gene is TRBJ1-4, the V gene TRBV5-1, with TRBD1 matching 10 bases. V was clipped by 3 bases and J by 8 bases; unmatched bases: 4. Germline loops: CDR1 SGHRS, CDR2 YFSETQ. The CDR3 runs to 14 residues. CDR3 residues: CASSWDRGGEKLFF. CDR3 nucleotide sequence: TGCGCCAGCAGCTGGGACAGGGGCGGCGAAAAACTGTTTTTT.

V usage is TRBV9 and J usage is TRBJ2-5; TRBD1 might be the D (5 bases). There are 13 residues in the CDR3. Germline V lookup: CDR1 SGDLS, CDR2 YYNGEE. V was cut by 2 bases and J by 1 base, with 6 bases left in between. CDR3: CASSVRGQETQYF. The CDR3 region has the DNA TGTGCCAGCAGCGTTAGGGGCCAAGAGACCCAGTACTTC. Drawing the rest from reference TRBV9 and TRBJ2-5, the complete variable domain is DSGVTQTPKHLITATGQRVTLRCSPRSGDLSVYWYQQSLDQGLQFLIQYYNGEERAKGNILERFSAQQFPDLHSELNLSSLELGDSALYFCASSVRGQETQYFGPGTRLLVL.

This clone was observed a few times. One junction end disagrees with the germline gene, perhaps due to a read error. The gene calls are TRBV11-2 and TRBJ1-5; 7 bases are shared with TRBD1. This CDR3 spans 15 amino acids. Germline V gives CDR1 SGHAT, CDR2 FQNNGV. In DNA form, the CDR3 reads TGTGCCAGCAGCCTAGAGACAGGGCTCAATCAGCCCCAGCATTTT. Its protein product is CASSLETGLNQPQHF.

The chain joins TRBV7-9 to TRBJ2-7, with TRBD2 identical over 10 bases. CDR1 is SEHNR, CDR2 FQNEAQ, per germline (reference sequence). This CDR3 region has 19 residues. The V and J ends lost 2 bases and 7 bases, in that order; junction bases with no gene match: 20. CDR3 loop: CASSLNWSVGSGRYGEQYF. The CDR3 DNA sequence: TGTGCCAGCAGCTTAAATTGGTCTGTGGGTAGCGGGAGGTACGGGGAGCAGTACTTC.

V is TRBV19 and J is TRBJ2-1, with 9 bases aligning to TRBD1. The CDR3 is 18 residues long. Looked up from germline, CDR1 is LNHDA and CDR2 is SQIVND (reference sequence). With V trimmed by 3 bases and J by 7 bases, 16 bases remained unmatched. The CDR3 loop is CASSMISPGTGNLNEQFF. CDR3 coding DNA: TGTGCCAGTAGTATGATATCGCCTGGGACAGGGAACTTGAATGAGCAGTTCTTC.

CDR3 sequence reads: CASSEAVPGGGNTGELFF. The CDR3, as DNA: TGTGCCAGCAGTGAAGCAGTTCCCGGGGGGGGGAACACCGGGGAGCTGTTTTTT. The J gene is TRBJ2-2, the V gene TRBV6-1; 8 nucleotides line up with TRBD2. Germline V gene sequence: CDR1 MNHNS, CDR2 SASEGT. The CDR3 runs 18 residues. J lost 1 base, V lost 0 bases, and 7 bases had no gene match.

This chain connects TRBV7-9 to TRBJ1-2; 8 bases are a match to TRBD1. The CDR3 has 13 residues. Germline-derived CDR1 and CDR2 are SEHNR and FQNEAQ (reference sequence). V lost 5 bases and J lost 7; bases outside the gene matches: 6. The CDR3 loop is CASSLTGVAGYTF. The CDR3 DNA is TGTGCCAGCAGCCTGACAGGGGTTGCTGGCTACACCTTC. Based on the CDR3 plus reference TRBV7-9 and TRBJ1-2, the full variable domain is DTGVSQNPRHKITKRGQNVTFRCDPISEHNRLYWYRQTLGQGPEFLTYFQNEAQLEKSRLLSDRFSAERPKGSFSTLEIQRTEQGDSAMYLCASSLTGVAGYTFGSGTRLTVV.